Below, 13 T cell receptor beta chains from the same sample are listed, as sequenced in a study of human T cells and chemical hapten exposure. TCRdb processed the RACE reads anew with MiXCR; each CDR3 protein has one entry. The profile covers some 330,000 distinct CDR3 sequences, with 5% to 6.5% appearing a single time and about 8.2% taken by the ten largest. Time point of the sample: pre-sensitization, week 0. The treatment denotes: therapeutic diphenylcyclopropenone sensitization with weekly scalp DPC. The sample consisted of whole blood, taken in connection with sensitization to the hapten diphenylcyclopropenone (DPC). The receptors originated from a woman between 18 and 30 years old with alopecia areata. Some clones in this sample may be carry-over from other donors' samples.

This clonotype was seen ten or more times. The J gene is TRBJ2-3, the V gene TRBV4-2, with D perhaps matching TRBD2 (6 bases). Per the germline V gene, CDR1 is LGHNA and CDR2 is YNFKEQ. The CDR3 has 17 amino acids. Deletions cut 4 bases from V and 6 bases from J, with 23 bases between. The CDR3 reads CASSPLIGGIMSDTQYF. The CDR3 DNA is TGTGCCAGCAGCCCACTAATTGGAGGGATAATGTCGGATACGCAGTATTTT.

This chain links TRBV19 with TRBJ2-4, with D perhaps matching TRBD1 (6 bases). The germline V gene encodes CDR1 LNHDA and CDR2 SQIVND (reference sequence). Trimming cost V 6 bases and J 1 base, with 10 bases left between them. This CDR3 is built from 14 residues. CDR3 nucleotide sequence: TGTGCCAGTAGGAAACAGGGTGCCAAAAACATTCAGTACTTC. Translation gives CASRKQGAKNIQYF.

This clonotype has just a few counts. The gene calls are TRBV18 and TRBJ2-3; 8 nucleotides match TRBD2. The CDR3 sequence is 14 residues long. With 4 bases clipped from V and 4 bases from J, the junction kept 4 bases outside the gene matches. In germline, CDR1 is KGHSH, CDR2 LQKENI. The CDR3 sequence is CASSRREGADTQYF. CDR3 DNA: TGTGCCAGCTCACGACGGGAGGGCGCAGATACGCAGTATTTT.

This clonotype was found many times. V gene TRBV5-1 combines with J gene TRBJ1-1; 7 nucleotides line up with TRBD1. The germline V gene encodes CDR1 SGHRS and CDR2 YFSETQ. V lost 4 bases to trimming and J lost 6 bases; unmatched junction nucleotides: 9. CDR3 length: 14 residues. CDR3 residues: CASSNEGGAAEAFF. The CDR3 DNA is TGCGCCAGCAGCAACGAAGGGGGCGCGGCTGAAGCTTTCTTT.

In its sample, this clonotype was seen a few times. The chain couples TRBV18 to TRBJ1-4; no firm D call. CDR3 size: 12 residues. Trimming removed 5 bases at V and 8 bases at J, with 9 bases between. Germline V lookup: CDR1 KGHSH, CDR2 LQKENI. The CDR3 sequence is CASSADGEKLFF. DNA for the CDR3: TGTGCCAGCTCAGCCGACGGCGAAAAACTGTTTTTT.

This clonotype was seen only a few times. The chain joins TRBV6-2 or TRBV6-3 to TRBJ1-5; 7 nucleotides align to TRBD1. CDR3 length: 16 amino acids. Losses at the gene ends were 5 bases for V and 3 bases for J; bases not matched to a gene: 10. Per germline, CDR1 MNHEY and CDR2 SVGEGT. CDR3 DNA sequence: TGTGCCAGCAGTGCCCCTTGGGACAGAGTCAATCAGCCCCAGCATTTT. Translating gives CASSAPWDRVNQPQHF.

The J gene is TRBJ1-5, the V gene TRBV5-5, with D perhaps TRBD1 (6 bases). The CDR3 is 15 residues long. Per the germline V gene, CDR1 is SGHKS and CDR2 is YYEKEE (reference sequence). V was cut by 4 bases and J by 0 bases, with 11 bases left in between. CDR3 in amino acids: CASSIQGYSNQPQHF. The CDR3, as DNA: TGTGCCAGCAGCATACAGGGATATAGCAATCAGCCCCAGCATTTT.

This clonotype occurred a few times. The CDR3 sequence: CASSLTGEVDEQFF. The CDR3 nucleotides read TGTGCCAGCAGCCTGACAGGGGAGGTCGATGAGCAGTTCTTC. The chain links TRBV12-3 or TRBV12-4 to TRBJ2-1, with 8 bases lining up with TRBD1. The trim removed 6 bases at V and 8 bases at J, leaving 9 bases unmatched. The CDR3 length is 14 residues.

The gene calls are TRBV5-1 and TRBJ1-5; a weak D match, TRBD1 (5 bases). The CDR3 is made up of 15 amino acids. Trimming stripped 0 bases from V and 7 bases from J, with 14 bases between. In germline, CDR1 is SGHRS, CDR2 YFSETQ. The CDR3 loop reads CASSLGGVQGQPQHF. In DNA, the CDR3 is TGCGCCAGCAGCTTGGGAGGGGTCCAAGGGCAGCCCCAGCATTTT.

The rearrangement links TRBV20-1 to TRBJ1-1, with no clear D. The CDR3 is 12 amino acids. Trimming cost V 2 bases and J 4 bases, with 8 bases left between them. Germline V gene sequence: CDR1 DFQATT, CDR2 SNEGSKA (reference sequence). The CDR3 spells CSARRESTEAFF. The CDR3 bases are TGCAGTGCTAGAAGGGAGAGCACTGAAGCTTTCTTT.

The chain employs TRBV11-1 and TRBJ1-2; 8 bases fit TRBD1. The V segment lost 5 bases and the J segment 4 bases; nucleotides outside the gene matches: 6. Per germline, CDR1 SGHAT and CDR2 FQDESV (reference sequence). This CDR3 has 14 amino acids. The DNA for the CDR3 is TGTGCCAGCAGCACGGACAGGGTAGTCTATGGCTACACCTTC. It codes for CASSTDRVVYGYTF.

The genes are TRBV4-3 and TRBJ1-2; D remains unclear. The CDR3 is made up of 13 amino acids. Germline V gene sequence: CDR1 LGHNA, CDR2 YSLEER. Trimming removed 2 bases from V and 6 bases from J, with 10 bases in between. The CDR3 reads CASSQTHGDGYTF. CDR3 bases: TGCGCCAGCAGCCAAACCCACGGGGATGGCTACACCTTC.

This clonotype was seen a handful of times. The CDR3 loop is CASSQETGTGGSPLHF. In DNA, the CDR3 is TGCGCCAGCAGCCAAGAAACCGGGACAGGGGGTTCACCCCTCCACTTT. The genes are TRBV4-3 and TRBJ1-6, with 11 bases identical to TRBD1. The CDR3 sequence is 16 residues long. Germline V lookup: CDR1 LGHNA, CDR2 YSLEER. The V segment lost 0 bases and the J segment 9 bases; nucleotides outside the gene matches: 4.